This TCR beta chain originates from a study of a mutant IDH1 vaccine in newly diagnosed glioma (dated by TCRdb to the early 2020s). With respect to the entire study: Of the approximately 33 treated patients, 62.5% were male and around 40% were female, and a mean age of around 40 years was recorded. Six visits were used for peripheral blood collection: V03 (baseline), V05, V07, V10, V12 and V13. Longitudinal TCRB deep sequencing was done for 20 to 25 treated patients, wherever samples were available for exploratory analyses. Before enrollment, patients had received standard therapy of radiotherapy alone, temozolomide alone, or radiochemotherapy with temozolomide; most received the combination. Overall study outcomes, separate from this receptor: Availability determined which PBMC samples were chosen for TCRB deep sequencing. The authors stated that sample limitations prevented analyses of patient blood samples from being reproduced. Pseudoprogression seemed to be unrelated to changes in the top peripheral T cell clonotypes found by TCRB sequencing. Immune responses induced by the vaccine were seen in 93.3% of patients across multiple MHC alleles.

Libraries were prepared through the immunoSEQ multiplex PCR assay. Rearranged TCR beta chain sequences were amplified with the hsTCRB Kit following the manufacturer's protocol. An Illumina MiSeq was used to sequence the TCRB libraries. The authors processed their data as follows. Demultiplexing, trimming and gene mapping were performed with the kit vendor's proprietary platform. Imported from immuneACCESS, the table was reduced by TCRdb to in-frame sequences with V and J called. These copies leave out some clones; in studies compared against another copy, an unresolved V gene accounts for under half, and the cause of the remainder is not known. Clone size and V and J calls were adopted from that table, with D and trimming inferred from the DNA. The sample table records tens of thousands of clones; around 79% of these occur just once. The biggest ten clones account for 7.5% to 9% of the sample. In the paper's terms, the time point label means: baseline, week 1 (first vaccination visit). The sample's treatment or condition label, in plain terms: pre-vaccination baseline after standard-of-care therapy. Donors had newly diagnosed WHO grade 3 or 4 IDH1-mutant astrocytomas with loss of nuclear ATRX. The samples were drawn from NOA16, a multicentre, single-arm, open-label phase I trial in Germany that tested a mutant IDH1 peptide vaccine in humans for the first time. Visit V03 blood draws served as the baseline sample for immunogenicity testing. Genomic DNA for TCRB sequencing was extracted from EDTA blood using the DNeasy Blood and Tissue Kit.

In the germline V gene, CDR1 corresponds to MGHRA and CDR2 to YSYEKL. Trimming at the junction amounts to 1 base on V and 4 bases on J, and the germline ends lie 11 bases apart. Measured from the cysteine to the phenylalanine, the CDR3 is 16 residues long. The only DNA kept is the CDR3, 48 bases in frame from the first base. Details on this clone: Its cognate antigen has yet to be identified. Base-call qualities are not available, and no considerably larger clone is one nucleotide away.

The receptor was derived from a man aged 45-65 years with glioma. Recombination connected TRBV4-1 to TRBJ2-6, and possibly TRBD2, on 6 matching bases. The material was PBMCs, obtained from a glioma patient treated with radiotherapy, temozolomide or both. The DNA sequence reads TGCGCCAGCAGCCAAGCGGGGACTCTCGGGGCCAACGTCCTGACTTTC. Its protein is CASSQAGTLGANVLTF.